This T cell receptor beta chain was sequenced during a study of cytomegalovirus exposure and HLA in healthy donors. Study-level results: Reports credit the classifier with highly specific, highly sensitive diagnosis of cytomegalovirus status. Association of a missense DCLRE1C variant with TCR beta V- and J-gene trimming was reported in a later analysis.

This clone turned up a few times. Its antigen is undetermined. Trimming took 0 bases from V and 7 from J; bases not matched to a gene: 7. In germline, CDR1 is SGHRS, CDR2 YFSETQ. CDR3 length equals 15 residues. Primers for the PCR totalled 60 Vbeta and 13 Jbeta. Per the original data handling: A follow-up analysis tallied tens of millions of unique TCR beta chains, some 9.9 million shared. The data were produced by immunoSEQ multiplex PCR, yet TCRdb's version contains in-frame clones alone and is incomplete. V and J calls plus clone size are reproduced from that table; the DNA served to infer D and trimming. The sample includes 90,000 to 100,000 clones, less than 85% seen only once; the top ten take 1.8%.

The chain joins TRBV5-1 to TRBJ1-2; 9 bases map to TRBD1. Sequenced material: PBMCs. The clonotype originates from a male donor in good health and CMV-seronegative. Written as DNA, the CDR3 is TGCGCCAGCAGCTTGGCGACAGGGGGGACTTCTGGCTACACCTTC. Translated: CASSLATGGTSGYTF.